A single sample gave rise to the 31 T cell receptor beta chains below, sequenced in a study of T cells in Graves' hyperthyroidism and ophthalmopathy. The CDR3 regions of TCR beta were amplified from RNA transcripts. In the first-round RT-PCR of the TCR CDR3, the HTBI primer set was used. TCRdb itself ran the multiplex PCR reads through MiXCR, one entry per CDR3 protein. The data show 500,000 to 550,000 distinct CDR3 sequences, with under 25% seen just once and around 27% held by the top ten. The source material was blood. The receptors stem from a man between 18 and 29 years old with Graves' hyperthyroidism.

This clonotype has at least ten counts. This chain's CDR3 is CASSDIKRGRNQPQHF. DNA of the CDR3: TGTGCCAGCAGTGATATCAAGAGGGGACGCAATCAGCCCCAGCATTTT. The chain carries TRBV6-1 and TRBJ1-5; D possibly corresponds to TRBD1 (5 bases). There are 16 residues in the CDR3. V was trimmed by 3 bases and J by 2 bases, leaving 14 bases between them. From germline, CDR1 is MNHNS and CDR2 SASEGT.

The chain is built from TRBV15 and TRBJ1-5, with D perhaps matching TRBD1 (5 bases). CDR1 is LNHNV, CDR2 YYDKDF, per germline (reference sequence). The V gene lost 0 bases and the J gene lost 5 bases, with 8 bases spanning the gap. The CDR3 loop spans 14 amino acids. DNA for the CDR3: TGTGCCACCAGCAGAGATCTCAGGGATCAGCCCCAGCATTTT. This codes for CATSRDLRDQPQHF.

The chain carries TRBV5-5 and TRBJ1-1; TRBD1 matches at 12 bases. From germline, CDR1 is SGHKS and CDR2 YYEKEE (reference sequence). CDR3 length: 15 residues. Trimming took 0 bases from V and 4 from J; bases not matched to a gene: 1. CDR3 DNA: TGTGCCAGCAGCTTGGCGGGACAGGGGGCCACTGAAGCTTTCTTT. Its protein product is CASSLAGQGATEAFF. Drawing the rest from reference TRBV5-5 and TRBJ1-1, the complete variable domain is DAGVTQSPTHLIKTRGQQVTLRCSPISGHKSVSWYQQVLGQGPQFIFQYYEKEERGRGNFPDRFSARQFPNYSSELNVNALLLGDSALYLCASSLAGQGATEAFFGQGTRLTVV.

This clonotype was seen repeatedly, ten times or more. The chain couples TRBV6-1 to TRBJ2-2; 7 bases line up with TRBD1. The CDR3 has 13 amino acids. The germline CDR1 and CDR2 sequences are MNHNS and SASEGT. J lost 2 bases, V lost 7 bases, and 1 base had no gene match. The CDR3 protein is CASNRGNTGELFF. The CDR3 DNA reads TGTGCCAGCAACAGGGGAAACACCGGGGAGCTGTTTTTT.

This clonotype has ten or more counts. The CDR3 region has the DNA TGTGCCAGCAGCCTCCTCCTAGGATCCTACGAGCAGTACTTC. Residues: CASSLLLGSYEQYF. The chain carries TRBV11-2 and TRBJ2-7; D gene uncertain. The CDR3 is 14 residues long. Trimming stripped 5 bases from V and 1 base from J, with 12 bases between. Looked up from germline, CDR1 is SGHAT and CDR2 is FQNNGV.

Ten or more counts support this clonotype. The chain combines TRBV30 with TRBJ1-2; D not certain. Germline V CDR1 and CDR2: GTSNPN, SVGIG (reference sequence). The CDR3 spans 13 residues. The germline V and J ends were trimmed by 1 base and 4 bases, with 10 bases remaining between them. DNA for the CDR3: TGTGCCTGGAGTGACTGGGAAGGCTATGGCTACACCTTC. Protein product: CAWSDWEGYGYTF.

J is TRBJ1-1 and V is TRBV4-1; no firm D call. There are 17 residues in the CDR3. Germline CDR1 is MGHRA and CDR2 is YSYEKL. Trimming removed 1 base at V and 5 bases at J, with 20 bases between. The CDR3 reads CASSQGKAETRKTEAFF. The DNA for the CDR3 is TGCGCCAGCAGCCAAGGGAAGGCCGAGACGAGAAAAACTGAAGCTTTCTTT.

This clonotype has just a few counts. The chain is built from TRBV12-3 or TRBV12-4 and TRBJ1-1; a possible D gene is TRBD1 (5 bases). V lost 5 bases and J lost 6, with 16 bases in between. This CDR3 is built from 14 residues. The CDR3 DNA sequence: TGTGCCAGCAGTCCGTCGCAGGGTTTTTCTGAAGCTTTCTTT. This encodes CASSPSQGFSEAFF.

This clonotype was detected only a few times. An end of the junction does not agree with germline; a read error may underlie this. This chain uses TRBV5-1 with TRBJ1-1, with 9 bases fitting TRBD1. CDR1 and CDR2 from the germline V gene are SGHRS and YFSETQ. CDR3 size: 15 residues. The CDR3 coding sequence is TGCGCCAGCAGCGCCGGACAGGGGTTAGGCACTGAAGCTCTCTTT. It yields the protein CASSAGQGLGTEALF.

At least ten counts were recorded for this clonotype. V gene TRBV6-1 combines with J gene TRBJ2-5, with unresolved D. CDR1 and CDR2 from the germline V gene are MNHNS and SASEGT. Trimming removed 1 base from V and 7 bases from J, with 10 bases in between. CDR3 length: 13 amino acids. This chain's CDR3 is CASSEVSMRTQYF. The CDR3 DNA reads TGTGCCAGCAGTGAAGTCTCCATGCGGACCCAGTACTTC.

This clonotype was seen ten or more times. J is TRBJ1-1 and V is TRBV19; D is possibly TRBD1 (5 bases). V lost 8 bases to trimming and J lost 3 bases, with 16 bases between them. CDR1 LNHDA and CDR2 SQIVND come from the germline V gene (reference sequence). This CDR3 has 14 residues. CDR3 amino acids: CASGGTAWDTEAFF. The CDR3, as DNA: TGTGCCAGTGGGGGGACCGCCTGGGACACTGAAGCTTTCTTT.

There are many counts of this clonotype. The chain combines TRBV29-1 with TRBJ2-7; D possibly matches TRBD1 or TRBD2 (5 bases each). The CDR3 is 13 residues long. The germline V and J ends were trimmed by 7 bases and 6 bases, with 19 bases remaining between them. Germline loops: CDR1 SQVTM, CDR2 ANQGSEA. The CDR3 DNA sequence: TGCAGCGCCCTCCGGGACCGGCCCTCCGAGCAGTACTTC. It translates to CSALRDRPSEQYF.

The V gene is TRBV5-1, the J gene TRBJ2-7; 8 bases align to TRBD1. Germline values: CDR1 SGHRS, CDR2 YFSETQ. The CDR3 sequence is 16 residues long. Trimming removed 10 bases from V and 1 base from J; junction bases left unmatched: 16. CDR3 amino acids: CASARWRTGLSYEQYF. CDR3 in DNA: TGCGCCTCGGCCCGATGGAGGACAGGGCTATCCTACGAGCAGTACTTC.

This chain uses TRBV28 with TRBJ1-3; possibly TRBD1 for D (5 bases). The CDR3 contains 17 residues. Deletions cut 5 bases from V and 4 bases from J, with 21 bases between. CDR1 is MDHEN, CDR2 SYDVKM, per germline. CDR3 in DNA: TGTGCCAGCAGTCCCGAAGCCCCGACAGAGTTCGGAAACACCATATATTTT. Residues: CASSPEAPTEFGNTIYF.

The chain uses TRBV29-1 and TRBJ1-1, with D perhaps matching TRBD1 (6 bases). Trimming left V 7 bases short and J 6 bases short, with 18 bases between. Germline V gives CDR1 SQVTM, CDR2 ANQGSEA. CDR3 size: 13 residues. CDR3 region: CSAQTGLEAEAFF. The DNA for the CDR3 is TGCAGCGCGCAGACAGGTTTAGAAGCTGAAGCTTTCTTT.

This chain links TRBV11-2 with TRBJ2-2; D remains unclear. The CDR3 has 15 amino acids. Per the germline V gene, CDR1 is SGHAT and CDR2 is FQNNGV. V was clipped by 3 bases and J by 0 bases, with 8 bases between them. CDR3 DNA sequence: TGTGCCAGCAGCTTGGTGGAGCCGAACACCGGGGAGCTGTTTTTT. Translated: CASSLVEPNTGELFF. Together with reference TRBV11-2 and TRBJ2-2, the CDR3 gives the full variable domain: EAGVAQSPRYKIIEKRQSVAFWCNPISGHATLYWYQQILGQGPKLLIQFQNNGVVDDSQLPKDRFSAERLKGVDSTLKIQPAKLEDSAVYLCASSLVEPNTGELFFGEGSRLTVL.

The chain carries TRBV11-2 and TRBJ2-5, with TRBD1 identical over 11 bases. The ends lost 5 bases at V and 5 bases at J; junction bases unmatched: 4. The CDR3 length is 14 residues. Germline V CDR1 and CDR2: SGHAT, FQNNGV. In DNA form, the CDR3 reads TGTGCCAGCAGCGGACGGACAGGGGGCGAGACCCAGTACTTC. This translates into CASSGRTGGETQYF. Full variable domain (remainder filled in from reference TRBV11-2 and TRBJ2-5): EAGVAQSPRYKIIEKRQSVAFWCNPISGHATLYWYQQILGQGPKLLIQFQNNGVVDDSQLPKDRFSAERLKGVDSTLKIQPAKLEDSAVYLCASSGRTGGETQYFGPGTRLLVL.

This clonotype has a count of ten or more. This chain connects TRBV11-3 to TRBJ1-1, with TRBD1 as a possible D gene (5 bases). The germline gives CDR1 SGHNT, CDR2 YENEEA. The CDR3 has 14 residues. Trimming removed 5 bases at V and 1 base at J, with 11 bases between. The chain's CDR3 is CASSPRQSNTEAFF. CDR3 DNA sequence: TGTGCCAGCAGCCCGAGACAGTCGAACACTGAAGCTTTCTTT.

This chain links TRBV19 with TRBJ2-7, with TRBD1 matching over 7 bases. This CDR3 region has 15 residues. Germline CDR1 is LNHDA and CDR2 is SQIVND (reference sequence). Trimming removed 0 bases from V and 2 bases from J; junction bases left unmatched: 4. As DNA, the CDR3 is TGTGCCAGTAGTATAGAAGGCAGGGGGACCTACGAGCAGTACTTC. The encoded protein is CASSIEGRGTYEQYF. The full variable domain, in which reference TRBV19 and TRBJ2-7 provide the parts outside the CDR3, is DGGITQSPKYLFRKEGQNVTLSCEQNLNHDAMYWYRQDPGQGLRLIYYSQIVNDFQKGDIAEGYSVSREKKESFPLTVTSAQKNPTAFYLCASSIEGRGTYEQYFGPGTRLTVT.

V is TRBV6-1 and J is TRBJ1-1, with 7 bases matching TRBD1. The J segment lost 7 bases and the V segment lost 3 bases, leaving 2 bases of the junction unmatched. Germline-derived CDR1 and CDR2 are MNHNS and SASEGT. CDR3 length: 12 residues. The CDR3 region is CASSEDRFEAFF. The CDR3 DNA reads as TGTGCCAGCAGTGAGGACAGGTTTGAAGCTTTCTTT.

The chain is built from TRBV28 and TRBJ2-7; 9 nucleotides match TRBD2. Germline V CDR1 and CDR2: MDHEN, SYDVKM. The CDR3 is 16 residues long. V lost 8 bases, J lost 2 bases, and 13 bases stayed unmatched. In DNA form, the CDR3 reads TGTGCCAGCCTCCCCAATAGCGGGAGTATCCCCTACGAGCAGTACTTC. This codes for CASLPNSGSIPYEQYF.

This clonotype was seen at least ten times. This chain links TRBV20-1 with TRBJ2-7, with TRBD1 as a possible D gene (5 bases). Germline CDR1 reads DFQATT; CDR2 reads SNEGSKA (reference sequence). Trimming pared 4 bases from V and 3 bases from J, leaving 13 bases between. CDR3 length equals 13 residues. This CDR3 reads CSATYLRDYEQYF. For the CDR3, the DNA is TGCAGTGCTACTTACCTCAGGGACTACGAGCAGTACTTC.

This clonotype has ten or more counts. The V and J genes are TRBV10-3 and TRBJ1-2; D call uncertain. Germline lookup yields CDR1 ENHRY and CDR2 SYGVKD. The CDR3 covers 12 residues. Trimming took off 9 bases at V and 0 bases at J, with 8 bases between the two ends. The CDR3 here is CAIRTPNYGYTF. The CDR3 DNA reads TGTGCCATTCGTACACCTAACTATGGCTACACCTTC.

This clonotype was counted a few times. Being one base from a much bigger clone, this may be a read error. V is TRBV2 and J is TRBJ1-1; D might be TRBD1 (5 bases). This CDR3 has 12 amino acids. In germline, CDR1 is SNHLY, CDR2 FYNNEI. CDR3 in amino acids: CAGPKGSQGASF. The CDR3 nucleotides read TGTGCCGGACCGAAAGGGTCTCAAGGGGCTTCCTTT.

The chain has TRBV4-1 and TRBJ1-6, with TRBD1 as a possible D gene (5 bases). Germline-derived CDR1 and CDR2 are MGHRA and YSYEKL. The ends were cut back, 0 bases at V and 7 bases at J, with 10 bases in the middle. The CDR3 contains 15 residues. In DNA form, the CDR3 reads TGCGCCAGCAGCCAAGATACCAGGGAAAATTCACCCCTCCACTTT. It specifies CASSQDTRENSPLHF.

CDR3 sequence (DNA): TGTGCCAGTAGCCCCGAGAGGGGATCCCAGCCCCAGCATTTT. Translating it yields CASSPERGSQPQHF. V usage is TRBV19 and J usage is TRBJ1-5; possibly TRBD1 for D (5 bases). Per germline, CDR1 LNHDA and CDR2 SQIVND (reference sequence). This CDR3 is built from 14 residues. V was trimmed by 6 bases and J by 7 bases, leaving 16 bases between them.

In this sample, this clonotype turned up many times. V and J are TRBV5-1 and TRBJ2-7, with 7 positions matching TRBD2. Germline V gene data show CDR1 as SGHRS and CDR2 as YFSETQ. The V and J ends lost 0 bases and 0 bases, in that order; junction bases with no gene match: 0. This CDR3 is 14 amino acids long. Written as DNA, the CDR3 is TGCGCCAGCAGCTTGGGCGGGGGCTCCTACGAGCAGTACTTC. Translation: CASSLGGGSYEQYF.

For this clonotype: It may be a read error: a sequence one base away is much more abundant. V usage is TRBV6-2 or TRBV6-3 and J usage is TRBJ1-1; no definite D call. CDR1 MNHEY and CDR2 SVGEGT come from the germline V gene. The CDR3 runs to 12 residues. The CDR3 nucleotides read TGTTCCAGCAGTTACATCGGAACTGAAGCTTTCTTT. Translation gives CSSSYIGTEAFF.

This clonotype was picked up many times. This CDR3 reads CASSLRQTFNYGYTF. CDR3 DNA: TGTGCCAGCAGTTTAAGACAGACTTTTAACTATGGCTACACCTTC. The chain uses TRBV12-3 or TRBV12-4 and TRBJ1-2; possible D gene TRBD1, 5 bases. This CDR3 has 15 amino acids. The V end lost 2 bases, the J end lost 1 base, and 11 bases lay between the germline ends.

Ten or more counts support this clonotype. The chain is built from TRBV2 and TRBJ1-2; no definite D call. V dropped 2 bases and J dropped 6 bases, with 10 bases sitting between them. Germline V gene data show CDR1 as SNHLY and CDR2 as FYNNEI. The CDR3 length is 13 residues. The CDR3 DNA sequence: TGTGCCAGCAGTGAATCCCGGTTAGATGGCTACACCTTC. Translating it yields CASSESRLDGYTF.

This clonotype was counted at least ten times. The CDR3, as DNA: TGTGCCAGCAGTTTCGGACAGGAAGACGGCTACACCTTC. Its protein is CASSFGQEDGYTF. This chain connects TRBV28 to TRBJ1-2; 7 bases match TRBD1. Germline V CDR1 and CDR2: MDHEN, SYDVKM. Losses at the gene ends were 3 bases for V and 8 bases for J; bases not matched to a gene: 6. The CDR3 sequence is 13 residues long.